The source of this TCR beta chain is a study of T cells after posttransplantation cyclophosphamide. General observations from the study: Later post-transplant blood repertoires were often dominated by donor CD8+ memory clones. TRB overlap between skin or GI tissue T cells and blood was limited.

As concerns this clone: Its matching antigen is unknown.

Trimming removed 4 bases at V and 4 bases at J, with 11 bases between. The CDR3 is 13 residues long. Germline assignment: CDR1 GTSNPN and CDR2 SVGIG (reference sequence). TCRdb keeps only in-frame clones here, not all; method: immunoSEQ multiplex PCR. The data show about 46,000 clones, around 94% seen once. Peripheral blood was collected from the related graft donor on the marrow donation day. The sequence was obtained from a woman in her 50s in good health and a related stem cell transplant donor. The gene calls are TRBV30 and TRBJ1-3; D is undetermined. The specimen sequenced was PBMCs. The CDR3 bases are TGTGCCTGGAATCCCGGGGTGGGAAACACCATATATTTT. This gives the protein CAWNPGVGNTIYF.